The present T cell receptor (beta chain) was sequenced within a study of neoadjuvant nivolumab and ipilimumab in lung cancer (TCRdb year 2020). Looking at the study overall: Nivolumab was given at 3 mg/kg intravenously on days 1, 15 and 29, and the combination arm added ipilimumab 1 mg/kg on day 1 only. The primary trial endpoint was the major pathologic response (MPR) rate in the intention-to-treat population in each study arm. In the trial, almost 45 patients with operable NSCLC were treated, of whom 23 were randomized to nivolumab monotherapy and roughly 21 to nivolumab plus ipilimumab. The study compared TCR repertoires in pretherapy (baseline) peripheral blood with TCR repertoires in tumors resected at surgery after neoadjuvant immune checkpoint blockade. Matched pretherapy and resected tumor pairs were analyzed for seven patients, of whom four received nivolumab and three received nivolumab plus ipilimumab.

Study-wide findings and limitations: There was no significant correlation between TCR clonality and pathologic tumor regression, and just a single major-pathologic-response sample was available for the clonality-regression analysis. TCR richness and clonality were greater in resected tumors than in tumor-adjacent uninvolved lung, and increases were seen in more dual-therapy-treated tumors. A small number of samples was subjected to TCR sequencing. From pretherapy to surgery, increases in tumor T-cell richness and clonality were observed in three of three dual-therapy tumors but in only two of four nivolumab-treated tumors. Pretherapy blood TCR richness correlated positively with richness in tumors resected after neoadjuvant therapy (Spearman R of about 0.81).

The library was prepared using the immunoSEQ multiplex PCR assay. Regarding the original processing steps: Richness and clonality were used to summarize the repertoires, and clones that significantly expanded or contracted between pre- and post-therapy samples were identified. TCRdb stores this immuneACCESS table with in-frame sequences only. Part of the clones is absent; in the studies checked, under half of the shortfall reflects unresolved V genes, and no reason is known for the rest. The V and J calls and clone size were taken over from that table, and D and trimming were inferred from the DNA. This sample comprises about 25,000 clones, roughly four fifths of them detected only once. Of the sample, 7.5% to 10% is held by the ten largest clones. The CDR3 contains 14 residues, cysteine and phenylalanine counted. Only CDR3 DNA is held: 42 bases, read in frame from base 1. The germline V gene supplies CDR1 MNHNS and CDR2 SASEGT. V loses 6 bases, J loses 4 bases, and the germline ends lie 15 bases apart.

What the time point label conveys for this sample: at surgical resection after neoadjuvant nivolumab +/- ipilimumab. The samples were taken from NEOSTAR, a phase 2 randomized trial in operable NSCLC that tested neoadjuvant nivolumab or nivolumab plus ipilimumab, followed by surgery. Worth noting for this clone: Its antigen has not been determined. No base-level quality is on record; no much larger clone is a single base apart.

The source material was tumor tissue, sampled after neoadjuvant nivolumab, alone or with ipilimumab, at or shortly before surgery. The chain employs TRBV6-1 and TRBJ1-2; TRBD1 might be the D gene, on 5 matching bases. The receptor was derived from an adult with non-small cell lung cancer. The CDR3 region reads CASRADMSGYGYTF. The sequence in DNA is TGTGCCAGCAGAGCGGACATGAGTGGCTATGGCTACACCTTC.